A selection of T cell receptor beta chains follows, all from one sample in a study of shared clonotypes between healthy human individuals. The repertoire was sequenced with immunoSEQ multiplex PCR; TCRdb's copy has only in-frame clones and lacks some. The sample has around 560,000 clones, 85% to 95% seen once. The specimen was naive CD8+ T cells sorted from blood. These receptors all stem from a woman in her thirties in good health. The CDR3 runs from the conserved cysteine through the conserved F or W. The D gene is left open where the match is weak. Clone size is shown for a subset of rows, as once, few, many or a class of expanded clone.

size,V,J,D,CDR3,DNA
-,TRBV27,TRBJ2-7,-,CASSFLSGYEQYF,TGTGCCAGCAGTTTCCTTAGCGGCTACGAGCAGTACTTC
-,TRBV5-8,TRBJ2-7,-,CASSYSYEQYF,TGTGCCAGCAGTTACTCCTACGAGCAGTACTTC
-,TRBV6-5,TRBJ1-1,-,CASSYGGFTEAFF,TGTGCCAGCAGTTATGGGGGTTTCACTGAAGCTTTCTTT
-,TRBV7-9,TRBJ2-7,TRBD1,CASSSNRGQGIDEQYF,TGTGCCAGCAGCTCCAACCGGGGACAGGGGATCGACGAGCAGTACTTC
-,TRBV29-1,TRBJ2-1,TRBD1,CSGGTATYNEQFF,TGCAGCGGTGGGACAGCTACCTACAATGAGCAGTTCTTC
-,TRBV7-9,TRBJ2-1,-,CASSFSPASVSYNEQFF,TGTGCCAGCAGCTTTTCGCCGGCTAGCGTATCGTACAATGAGCAGTTCTTC
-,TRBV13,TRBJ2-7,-,CASSLGTREQYF,TGTGCCAGCAGCTTAGGGACTCGCGAGCAGTACTTC
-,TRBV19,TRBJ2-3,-,CASSTGITDTQYF,TGTGCCAGCTCTACAGGGATCACAGATACGCAGTATTTT
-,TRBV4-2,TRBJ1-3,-,CASSPRGAGNTIYF,TGTGCCAGCAGCCCGAGGGGTGCAGGAAACACCATATATTTT
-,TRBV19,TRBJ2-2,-,CASSMVQGNTGELFF,TGTGCCAGTAGTATGGTACAGGGGAACACCGGGGAGCTGTTTTTT
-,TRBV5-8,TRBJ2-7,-,CASSPGRTYEQYF,TGTGCCAGCAGCCCCGGACGGACCTACGAGCAGTACTTC
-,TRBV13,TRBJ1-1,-,CASSLGRLEAFF,TGTGCCAGCAGCTTGGGCCGTTTGGAGGCTTTCTTT
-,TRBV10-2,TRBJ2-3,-,CASSESIGGEYTDTQYF,TGCGCCAGCAGTGAGTCAATAGGGGGAGAATACACAGATACGCAGTATTTT
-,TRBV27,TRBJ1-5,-,CASSPTVDRLLYQPQHF,TGTGCCAGCAGTCCCACTGTCGACAGGCTGTTGTATCAGCCCCAGCATTTT
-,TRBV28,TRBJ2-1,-,CASSLSASYNEQFF,TGTGCCAGCAGTTTATCTGCCAGCTACAATGAGCAGTTCTTC
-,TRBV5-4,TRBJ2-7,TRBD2,CASSLVGLAGGRDYEQYF,TGTGCCAGCAGCTTGGTGGGACTAGCGGGAGGGCGAGACTACGAGCAGTACTTC
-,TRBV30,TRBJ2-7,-,CAWSVTYEQYF,TGTGCCTGGAGTGTGACCTACGAGCAGTACTTC
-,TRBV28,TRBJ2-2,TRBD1,CASTLGDSYTGELFF,TGTGCCAGCACCCTTGGGGACAGCTACACCGGGGAGCTGTTTTTT
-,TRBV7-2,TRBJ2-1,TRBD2,CASSPPGGSSYNEQFF,TGTGCCAGCAGCCCCCCAGGCGGGAGCTCCTACAATGAGCAGTTCTTC
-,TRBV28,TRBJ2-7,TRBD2,CASSFPGLLFNEQYF,TGTGCCAGCAGTTTTCCGGGACTACTTTTCAACGAGCAGTACTTC
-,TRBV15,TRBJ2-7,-,CATSRVRGTSYEQYF,TGTGCCACCAGCAGAGTAAGGGGCACCTCCTACGAGCAGTACTTC
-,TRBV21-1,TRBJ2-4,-,CASSNHKNIQYF,TGTGCCAGCAGCAATCACAAAAACATTCAGTACTTC
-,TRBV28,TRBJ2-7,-,CASSFGDYGSYEQYF,TGTGCCAGCAGTTTCGGCGACTACGGCTCCTACGAGCAGTACTTC
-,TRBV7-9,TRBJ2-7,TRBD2,CASSLGGPGTSLYEQYF,TGTGCCAGCAGCTTAGGTGGTCCAGGGACTAGCCTCTACGAGCAGTACTTC
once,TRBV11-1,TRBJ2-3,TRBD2,CASSPALAGGPGWPDTQYF,TGTGCCAGCAGCCCGGCGTTAGCGGGAGGGCCCGGATGGCCAGATACGCAGTATTTT
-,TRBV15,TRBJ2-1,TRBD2,CATSRGRTSVYNEQFF,TGTGCCACCAGCAGAGGTCGGACTAGCGTTTACAATGAGCAGTTCTTC
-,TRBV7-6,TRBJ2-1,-,CASSLGASSYNEQFF,TGTGCCAGCAGCTTAGGTGCCAGCTCCTACAATGAGCAGTTCTTC
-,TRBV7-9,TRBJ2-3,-,CASSPTREWGDTQYF,TGTGCCAGCAGCCCGACTAGGGAATGGGGAGATACGCAGTATTTT
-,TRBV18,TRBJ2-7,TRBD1,CASSGTGGIHEQYF,TGTGCCAGCTCAGGGACAGGGGGTATTCACGAGCAGTACTTC
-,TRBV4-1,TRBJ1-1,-,CASSPGQLTLENTEAFF,TGCGCCAGCAGCCCCGGACAGCTTACCCTCGAGAACACTGAAGCTTTCTTT
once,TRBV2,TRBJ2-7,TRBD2,CASSVGTSGSLVYF,TGTGCCAGCAGTGTGGGGACTAGCGGCTCCCTTGTGTACTTC
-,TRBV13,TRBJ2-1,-,CASSWGVNNEQFF,TGTGCCAGCAGCTGGGGGGTTAACAATGAGCAGTTCTTC
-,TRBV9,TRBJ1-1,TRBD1,CASSSGTGKTEAFF,TGTGCCAGCAGCTCGGGGACAGGGAAGACTGAAGCTTTCTTT
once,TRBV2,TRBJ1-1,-,CASIYVGRTEAFF,TGTGCCAGCATATACGTCGGCCGCACTGAAGCTTTCTTT
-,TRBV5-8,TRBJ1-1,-,CASSLLGDGLNTEAFF,TGTGCCAGCAGCTTATTAGGGGATGGGTTGAACACTGAAGCTTTCTTT
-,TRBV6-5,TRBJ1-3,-,CASSYYGTLTGNTIYF,TGTGCCAGCAGTTACTACGGGACCCTCACTGGAAACACCATATATTTT
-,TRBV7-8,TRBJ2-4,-,CASSPEVGKNIQYF,TGTGCCAGCAGCCCAGAGGTGGGCAAAAACATTCAGTACTTC
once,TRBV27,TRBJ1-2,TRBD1,CASSPGTGGNYGYTF,TGTGCCAGCAGTCCTGGGACAGGGGGGAACTATGGCTACACCTTC
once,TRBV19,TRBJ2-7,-,CASSISGFGGYEQYF,TGTGCCAGTAGTATCTCGGGGTTTGGTGGCTACGAGCAGTACTTC
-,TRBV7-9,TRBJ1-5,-,CASSLVGESQPQHF,TGTGCCAGCAGCTTAGTGGGAGAAAGCCAGCCCCAGCATTTT
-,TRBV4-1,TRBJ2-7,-,CASSQGSHITAYEQYF,TGCGCCAGCAGCCAAGGCTCTCACATTACCGCCTACGAGCAGTACTTC
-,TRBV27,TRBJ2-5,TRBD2,CASSSSVSGGQETQYF,TGTGCCAGCAGTTCCTCTGTCTCGGGAGGTCAAGAGACCCAGTACTTC
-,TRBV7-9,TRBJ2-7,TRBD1,CASSSGQGNHEQYF,TGTGCCAGCAGCTCCGGACAGGGGAACCACGAGCAGTACTTC
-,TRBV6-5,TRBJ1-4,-,CASSYSRGNEKLFF,TGTGCCAGCAGTTACTCGAGGGGAAATGAAAAACTGTTTTTT
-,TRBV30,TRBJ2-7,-,CACPRGNEQYF,TGTGCCTGTCCGAGGGGAAACGAGCAGTACTTC
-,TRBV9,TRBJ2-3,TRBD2,CASSVGVAGRTDTQYF,TGTGCCAGCAGCGTAGGTGTAGCGGGAAGGACAGATACGCAGTATTTT
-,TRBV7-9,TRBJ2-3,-,CASSKRDDTDTQYF,TGTGCCAGCAGCAAAAGGGACGACACAGATACGCAGTATTTT
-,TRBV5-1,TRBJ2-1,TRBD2,CASSADRGGLDEQFF,TGCGCCAGCAGCGCCGACCGGGGGGGCTTGGATGAGCAGTTCTTC
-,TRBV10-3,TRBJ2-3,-,CAISESQFRGADTQYF,TGTGCCATCAGTGAGTCCCAGTTCCGGGGCGCAGATACGCAGTATTTT
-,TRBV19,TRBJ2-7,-,CASSPSLRSSYEQYF,TGTGCCAGTAGTCCCAGTCTAAGGAGCTCCTACGAGCAGTACTTC
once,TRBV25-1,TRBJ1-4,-,CASSDMGAREKLFF,TGTGCCAGCAGTGATATGGGGGCTCGTGAAAAACTGTTTTTT